One sample yielded the 23 T cell receptor beta chains listed below, sequenced in a study of T cell responses to AZD1222 COVID-19 vaccine. Clones were read by immunoSEQ multiplex PCR, and TCRdb kept only the in-frame ones, dropping some. The repertoire includes roughly 81,000 clones, around 90% of them detected once, and 15% to 20% sits in the top ten. The starting material was peripheral blood, obtained on day 0 of AZD1222 vaccination. These receptors originate from an adult in good health.

V is TRBV28 and J is TRBJ1-2, with D possibly matching TRBD1 (5 bases). The CDR3 length is 12 residues. Germline-derived CDR1 and CDR2 are MDHEN and SYDVKM. Trimming left V 5 bases short and J 6 bases short, with 10 bases between. CDR3 residues: CASSGQEDGYTF. The DNA for the CDR3 is TGTGCCAGCAGTGGACAAGAAGATGGCTACACCTTC.

The chain is built from TRBV3-1 (or the pseudogene TRBV3-2) and TRBJ1-3; 7 bases are shared with TRBD1. The germline V gene encodes CDR1 LGHDT and CDR2 YNNKEL (reference sequence). The ends lost 2 bases at V and 4 bases at J; junction bases unmatched: 2. This CDR3 region has 14 residues. CDR3 in DNA: TGTGCCAGCAGCCAACGGGACAGAGGAAACACCATATATTTT. Translating gives CASSQRDRGNTIYF.

The rearrangement uses TRBV29-1 and TRBJ2-7; D is undetermined. V lost 4 bases, J lost 2 bases, and 6 bases lay in between. The CDR3 consists of 11 residues. CDR1 SQVTM and CDR2 ANQGSEA come from the germline V gene. CDR3 residues: CSVVRTYEQYF. CDR3 DNA: TGCAGCGTTGTCCGAACCTACGAGCAGTACTTC.

This rearrangement joins TRBV5-1 to TRBJ2-5; D uncertain. CDR3 length: 14 residues. V lost 0 bases and J 1 base, leaving 7 bases between the germline ends. Germline CDR1 is SGHRS and CDR2 is YFSETQ. The CDR3 region is CASSLVATQETQYF. CDR3 DNA sequence: TGCGCCAGCAGCTTGGTGGCCACCCAAGAGACCCAGTACTTC.

The CDR3 bases are TGTGCCAGCAGGACCACAGGCTCTGGACAGCCCCAGCATTTT. Its translation is CASRTTGSGQPQHF. V and J are TRBV6-5 and TRBJ1-5; D is perhaps TRBD1 (5 bases). Germline V gene data show CDR1 as MNHEY and CDR2 as SVGAGI. V was clipped by 6 bases and J by 7 bases, with 16 bases between them. CDR3 length: 14 amino acids.

The chain recombines TRBV6-5 with TRBJ2-3; D unresolved. CDR3 size: 14 residues. Germline-derived CDR1 and CDR2 are MNHEY and SVGAGI. V lost 6 bases to trimming and J lost 0 bases, with 10 bases between them. This chain's CDR3 is CASRARWSTDTQYF. The CDR3 bases are TGTGCCAGCAGAGCAAGGTGGAGCACAGATACGCAGTATTTT.

J is TRBJ1-3 and V is TRBV2; D remains ambiguous. This CDR3 is 19 amino acids long. The ends were cut back, 2 bases at V and 0 bases at J, with 20 bases in the middle. From germline, CDR1 is SNHLY and CDR2 FYNNEI. Written as DNA, the CDR3 is TGTGCCAGCAGTGAACCCCGCACTGCTGGGGTAAACTCTGGAAACACCATATATTTT. Translating it yields CASSEPRTAGVNSGNTIYF.

This chain links TRBV5-6 with TRBJ1-1; TRBD1 might be the D (5 bases). This CDR3 is built from 14 residues. Trimming stripped 4 bases from V and 0 bases from J, with 10 bases between. CDR1 SGHDT and CDR2 YYEEEE come from the germline V gene. CDR3 protein: CASSPRQMNTEAFF. CDR3 DNA: TGTGCCAGCAGCCCCCGACAGATGAACACTGAAGCTTTCTTT. Supplemented by reference TRBV5-6 and TRBJ1-1, the full variable domain reads DAGVTQSPTHLIKTRGQQVTLRCSPKSGHDTVSWYQQALGQGPQFIFQYYEEEERQRGNFPDRFSGHQFPNYSSELNVNALLLGDSALYLCASSPRQMNTEAFFGQGTRLTVV.

The chain uses TRBV27 and TRBJ1-5, with 8 nucleotides matching TRBD1. This CDR3 comprises 14 residues. With 6 bases clipped from V and 4 bases from J, the junction kept 5 bases outside the gene matches. Per germline, CDR1 MNHEY and CDR2 SMNVEV (reference sequence). The CDR3 is CASSHNRGNQPQHF. CDR3 nucleotides: TGTGCCAGCAGCCACAACAGGGGGAATCAGCCCCAGCATTTT.

J is TRBJ2-1 and V is TRBV6-5, with D tentatively TRBD1 (5 bases). With 0 bases removed from V and 7 bases from J, the gap between germline ends came to 13 bases. Germline V CDR1 and CDR2: MNHEY, SVGAGI. The CDR3 runs to 15 residues. In DNA, the CDR3 is TGTGCCAGCAGTTACTCGCAGGGTATTGGGAATGAGCAGTTCTTC. Protein: CASSYSQGIGNEQFF.

The chain carries TRBV18 and TRBJ1-2; D is unresolved. The CDR3 spans 19 residues. The germline V and J ends were trimmed by 3 bases and 4 bases, with 27 bases remaining between them. CDR1 and CDR2 (germline): KGHSH, LQKENI. The CDR3 sequence is CASSPSTTLGRERIYGYTF. In DNA, the CDR3 is TGTGCCAGCTCACCGTCGACCACCCTTGGACGGGAGCGAATCTATGGCTACACCTTC.

V usage is TRBV5-1 and J usage is TRBJ2-1; 10 bases map to TRBD1. Germline lookup yields CDR1 SGHRS and CDR2 YFSETQ. This CDR3 is 15 amino acids long. With V trimmed by 6 bases and J by 3 bases, 6 bases remained unmatched. In nucleotides, the CDR3 is TGCGCCAGCAAGTCGGGGACAGGGGACTACAATGAGCAGTTCTTC. Amino acids: CASKSGTGDYNEQFF.

This chain joins TRBV28 and TRBJ2-1; TRBD1 matches at 7 bases. The CDR3 loop spans 13 amino acids. The germline gives CDR1 MDHEN, CDR2 SYDVKM. Trimming removed 3 bases from V and 9 bases from J; junction bases left unmatched: 5. The chain's CDR3 is CASSLSTGVEQFF. As DNA, the CDR3 is TGTGCCAGCAGTTTGTCCACAGGGGTTGAGCAGTTCTTC.

This clone was observed once. The rearrangement links TRBV14 to TRBJ1-2, with unresolved D. The CDR3 has 15 amino acids. V lost 1 base to trimming and J lost 4 bases, with 13 bases between them. Germline values: CDR1 SGHDN, CDR2 FVKESK. The CDR3 coding sequence is TGTGCCAGCAGCCAAGCAGGTTGGGCCCCCTATGGCTACACCTTC. It specifies CASSQAGWAPYGYTF.

This rearrangement joins TRBV6-5 to TRBJ1-4; D is undetermined. The CDR3 runs to 13 residues. Deletions cut 5 bases from V and 9 bases from J, with 13 bases between. CDR1 is MNHEY, CDR2 SVGAGI, per germline. The CDR3 spells CASSPPGRKKLFF. The CDR3 DNA sequence: TGTGCCAGCAGTCCTCCGGGGAGGAAAAAACTGTTTTTT.

The rearrangement joins TRBV19 to TRBJ2-5, with TRBD2 as a possible D gene (6 bases). V gave up 8 bases and J gave up 4 bases, with 17 bases separating them. Germline CDR1 and CDR2: LNHDA and SQIVND (reference sequence). The CDR3 runs to 14 residues. Written as DNA, the CDR3 is TGTGCCAGTGCGAAGGAGGGTTGGCGAGAGACCCAGTACTTC. Its translation: CASAKEGWRETQYF.

The rearrangement uses TRBV20-1 and TRBJ2-4, with D unresolved. The germline V gene encodes CDR1 DFQATT and CDR2 SNEGSKA (reference sequence). Between the trimmed V and J ends, which lost 3 bases and 3 bases, there was a span of 12 bases. This CDR3 has 14 residues. Here the CDR3 DNA reads TGCAGTGCTAGTTGGCGTTTGGGCAAAAACATTCAGTACTTC. It encodes CSASWRLGKNIQYF.

The chain carries TRBV6-5 and TRBJ1-2; D unclear. V was cut by 6 bases and J by 5 bases, with 13 bases left in between. In germline, CDR1 is MNHEY, CDR2 SVGAGI. The CDR3 extends over 13 amino acids. The DNA for the CDR3 is TGTGCCAGCAGCCGCGGAAAAGGGTATGGCTACACCTTC. This codes for CASSRGKGYGYTF.

The count of this clone is one. The genes are TRBV11-2 and TRBJ2-2; the D gene is possibly TRBD2 (6 bases). The CDR3 is 16 residues long. Germline CDR1 reads SGHAT; CDR2 reads FQNNGV. Trimming took 5 bases from V and 6 from J, leaving 19 bases between them. Here the CDR3 DNA reads TGTGCCAGCAGCCCTACAGAGACTAGATTGGCCGGGGAGCTGTTTTTT. Translating it yields CASSPTETRLAGELFF.

This chain connects TRBV6-5 to TRBJ2-5; D remains unclear. Per the germline V gene, CDR1 is MNHEY and CDR2 is SVGAGI. The CDR3 loop spans 13 amino acids. V lost 3 bases, J lost 7 bases, and 12 bases lay in between. The CDR3 is CASSYVRLGTQYF. In DNA, the CDR3 is TGTGCCAGCAGTTATGTTCGGCTTGGGACCCAGTACTTC.

The chain carries TRBV6-5 and TRBJ2-7, with TRBD1 matching 9 bases. Germline trimming cut 10 bases from V and 2 bases from J; bases unmatched to any gene: 9. From germline, CDR1 is MNHEY and CDR2 SVGAGI. The CDR3 sequence is 14 residues long. The CDR3: CATVTGTGPYEQYF. The CDR3 DNA sequence: TGTGCCACTGTTACCGGGACAGGGCCCTACGAGCAGTACTTC.

This sequence joins TRBV6-5 and TRBJ1-1; D not certain. This CDR3 region has 13 residues. V shed 7 bases and J shed 2 bases, with 11 bases lying between them. Germline V gene sequence: CDR1 MNHEY, CDR2 SVGAGI. CDR3 coding DNA: TGTGCCAGCAATTTCGATAGAAACACTGAAGCTTTCTTT. This codes for CASNFDRNTEAFF.

This chain joins TRBV19 and TRBJ1-1, with 8 bases aligning to TRBD1. The V gene's germline CDR1 is LNHDA and CDR2 SQIVND (reference sequence). J lost 1 base, V lost 7 bases, and 5 bases had no gene match. The CDR3 is made up of 14 amino acids. The CDR3 reads CASNTDRANTEAFF. As DNA, the CDR3 is TGTGCCAGTAATACGGACAGGGCGAACACTGAAGCTTTCTTT.